Described below is a single T cell receptor (beta chain) sequence and its context. Trimming at V came to 3 bases and at J to 5 bases, leaving 3 bases not matched to a gene. The germline V gene encodes CDR1 LNHDA and CDR2 SQIVND (reference sequence). The CDR3 contains 13 residues. The entry originates in a study of cytomegalovirus exposure and HLA in healthy donors. Study in general: A prior analysis found 90 million to 120 million unique TCR beta sequences from about 179 million T cells.

Researchers ran the PCR with 60 Vbeta and 13 Jbeta primers. Produced via immunoSEQ multiplex PCR; TCRdb's table is partial and in-frame only. This table has around 300,000 clones, around four fifths appearing once. The chain carries TRBV19 and TRBJ1-2, with 7 bases matching TRBD1. The origin of this receptor is a woman aged 40 to 50 in good health and CMV-seropositive. The specimen sequenced was PBMCs. The CDR3 nucleotides read TGTGCCAGTAGTATGGACAGGATGTATGGCTACACCTTC. Translated, it gives CASSMDRMYGYTF.